These T cell receptor beta chains were read from a single sample in a study of T cell repertoires in cytomegalovirus infection. Each CDR3 protein is one row after TCRdb ran MiXCR on the reads. The sample yields about 830,000 distinct CDR3 sequences, about 30% seen once. Antigens of these TCRs are unknown. The material sequenced was cultured CD8+ T cells from PBMCs, taken from culture after CMV antigen stimulation. The receptors here all came from a human donor in good health (CMV status not recorded). Some clones in this sample may be carry-over from other donors' samples. Both conserved end residues are part of each CDR3. D genes are given only for firm matches. Clone size is shown for a subset of rows, as once, few, many or a class of expanded clone.

>TRBV6-1|TRBJ2-1|many|-
CASSGPLRKQAMYNEQFF
TGTGCCAGCAGTGGCCCCCTTAGAAAACAGGCTATGTACAATGAGCAGTTCTTC
>TRBV7-3|TRBJ1-1|few|-
CASSLTSGNTEAFF
TGTGCCAGCAGCTTAACAAGCGGGAACACTGAAGCTTTCTTT
>TRBV27|TRBJ1-5|few|-
CASSLKGEGSNQPQHF
TGTGCCAGCAGTTTAAAGGGGGAAGGGAGCAATCAGCCCCAGCATTTT
>TRBV11-2|TRBJ2-4|-|-
CASSLEGQKKNIQYF
TGTGCCAGCAGCTTAGAGGGGCAGAAAAAAAACATTCAGTACTTC
>TRBV27|TRBJ2-1|-|TRBD2
CASRAPSGGDEQFF
TGTGCCAGCAGAGCGCCTAGCGGGGGGGATGAGCAGTTCTTC
>TRBV28|TRBJ2-3|-|TRBD2
CASSLGAGTSGGLTDTQYF
TGTGCCAGCAGTTTGGGGGCTGGGACTAGCGGGGGGCTCACAGATACGCAGTATTTT
>TRBV7-8|TRBJ1-5|large|TRBD1
CASSSRTGPNQPQHF
TGTGCCAGCAGCAGCCGGACAGGACCCAATCAGCCCCAGCATTTT
>TRBV19|TRBJ1-1|-|-
CASRTDGTEAFF
TGTGCCAGTAGGACCGATGGGACCGAAGCTTTCTTT
>TRBV2|TRBJ1-1|-|-
CASSRQVNTEAFF
TGTGCCAGCAGCCGACAAGTGAACACTGAAGCTTTCTTT
>TRBV4-1|TRBJ2-1|-|TRBD2
CASSQDQRGGQDEQFF
TGTGCCAGCAGCCAAGATCAACGGGGGGGCCAGGATGAGCAGTTCTTC
>TRBV19|TRBJ1-5|many|-
CASEGQGNQPQHF
TGTGCCAGTGAGGGACAAGGTAATCAGCCCCAGCATTTT
>TRBV5-6|TRBJ2-2|-|-
CASSLGARGANTGELFF
TGTGCCAGCAGCTTGGGAGCCAGGGGTGCGAACACCGGGGAGCTGTTTTTT
>TRBV7-2|TRBJ2-5|many|-
CASSPNAGDFLGETQYF
TGTGCCAGCAGCCCGAATGCAGGGGACTTTCTGGGAGAGACCCAGTACTTC
>TRBV7-9|TRBJ1-2|-|-
CASNQIRLNYGYTF
TGTGCCAGCAACCAAATCAGGCTTAACTATGGCTACACCTTC
>TRBV7-9|TRBJ1-4|-|-
CASSSAMAATNEKLFF
TGTGCCAGCAGCTCAGCCATGGCAGCAACTAATGAAAAACTGTTTTTT
>TRBV20-1|TRBJ2-1|few|TRBD1
CSARAFRDREIDEQFF
TGCAGTGCTAGAGCGTTCCGGGACAGGGAGATCGATGAGCAGTTCTTC
>TRBV4-1|TRBJ1-1|few|-
CASSQDIVGGTEAFF
TGCGCCAGCAGCCAAGATATCGTGGGGGGCACTGAAGCTTTCTTT
>TRBV7-9|TRBJ1-2|-|-
CASSLPTGSPNYGYTF
TGTGCCAGCAGCTTGCCAACAGGGTCCCCTAACTATGGCTACACCTTC
>TRBV11-2|TRBJ2-4|-|-
CASSYWTASAPQYF
TGTGCCAGCAGCTATTGGACCGCCTCGGCCCCTCAGTACTTC